One T cell receptor (beta chain) is described in this entry. Generated by immunoSEQ multiplex PCR, the TCRdb table keeps only in-frame clones and is missing some. There are about 300,000 clones in the sample; around four fifths occur only once, and 1% to 1.5% lies in the top ten. The data are from a study of blood T cell repertoires in COVID-19. Study-level information: Sample material is recorded as cDNA or gDNA derived from T cells, B-cell-depleted T cells, or PBMCs.

This CDR3 region has 15 residues. CDR1 is LNHDA and CDR2 is SQIVND in the germline V gene (reference sequence). V shed 5 bases and J 2 bases; nucleotides not matched to a gene: 7. The chain links TRBV19 to TRBJ2-5, with 8 bases matching TRBD1. This TCR came from a woman aged 45 to 65 with acute or convalescent COVID-19. The sample consisted of peripheral blood. The CDR3 DNA follows: TGTGCCAGTAGTGGTCGGACAGGGAAACAAGAGACCCAGTACTTC. This encodes CASSGRTGKQETQYF.